This entry features one T cell receptor (beta chain) sequence. Its cognate antigen has yet to be identified. The sample holds no much larger clone one base away, and base qualities are not on file. This entry comes from a study of blood T cell repertoires in COVID-19 (dated by TCRdb to the early 2020s). About the study as a whole: Collaborator samples came from the United States, Italy and Spain and covered acute and convalescent phases of COVID-19. The repertoires were released in a freely available public database meant as a resource for research on the immune response to SARS-CoV-2. Sample metadata almost always included a de-identified subject ID, COVID-19 status, age in years and sex. Where available, HLA class I and class II types were taken from metadata supplied by the sample provider and were not determined by assay-based typing. The prospective study material was composed of cDNA or gDNA derived from T cells, B-cell-depleted T cells, or PBMCs. The samples were drawn from two sources: the first 160 participants of the ongoing ImmuneRACE study, and 1,200 or so subjects contributed by 6 global collaborators. Deeply sampled blood TCRbeta repertoires from subjects exposed to, actively infected with, or recovered from COVID-19 were included in the dataset. Beyond this particular receptor, the publication reports: Clinical and demographic metadata were provided uncurated, with the amount varying by source and participant.

Taken from cysteine to phenylalanine, the CDR3 has 17 residues. Only CDR3 DNA remains: 51 bases, in frame from the first base. CDR1 and CDR2, looked up from the germline V gene, are MDHEN and SYDVKM. V and J lose 8 bases and 1 base, and a span of 23 bases separates them. The immunoSEQ Assay, a bias-controlled multiplex PCR, was used to amplify TCRbeta CDR3 regions from genomic DNA. Under the source paper's analysis protocol: The number of nucleated cells in each sample was estimated from the amplification of reference gene primers within the assay. Sequence reads were collapsed and filtered to measure the absolute abundance of every unique TCRbeta CDR3 rearrangement. Productive Simpson clonality was computed per sample as the square root of Simpson's diversity index over productive rearrangements. This immuneACCESS table, as held by TCRdb, lists in-frame sequences with V and J called but not all clones. Of the missing ones, under half trace to an unresolved V gene in checked studies; the others have no known cause. Clonal size and the V and J genes are those of that table, whereas D and trimming came from the DNA. The sample table lists 60,000 to 85,000 clones, roughly 70% of them with a count of one. Jointly, the top ten make up 2% to 3% of the sample.

Whole blood was collected in K2EDTA tubes by collaborating institutions according to the institutions' own protocols. For TCRbeta analysis, collaborator samples were shipped as frozen whole blood, as isolated PBMCs, or as DNA extracted from either sample type. This TCR was recovered from a human donor with acute or convalescent COVID-19. The donor label of this sample is uncertain. The V and J segments used are TRBV28 and TRBJ2-5, and TRBD2 may be the D gene, going by 7 matching bases. Material for sequencing was peripheral blood. The CDR3: CASETQGRGSRQETQYF. In nucleotides, the sequence is TGTGCCAGCGAGACCCAGGGGCGCGGGAGTCGCCAAGAGACCCAGTACTTC.